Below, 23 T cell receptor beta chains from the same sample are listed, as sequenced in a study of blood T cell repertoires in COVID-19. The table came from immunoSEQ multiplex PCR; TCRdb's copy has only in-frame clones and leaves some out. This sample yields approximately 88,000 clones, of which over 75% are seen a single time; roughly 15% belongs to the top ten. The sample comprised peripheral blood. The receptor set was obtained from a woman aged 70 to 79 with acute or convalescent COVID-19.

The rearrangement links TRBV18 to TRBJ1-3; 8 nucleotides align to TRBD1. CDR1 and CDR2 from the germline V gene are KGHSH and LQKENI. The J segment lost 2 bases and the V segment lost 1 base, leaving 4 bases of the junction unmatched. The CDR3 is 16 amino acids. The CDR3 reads CASSPLQGGAGNTIYF. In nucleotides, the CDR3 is TGTGCCAGCTCACCACTACAGGGGGGAGCTGGAAACACCATATATTTT.

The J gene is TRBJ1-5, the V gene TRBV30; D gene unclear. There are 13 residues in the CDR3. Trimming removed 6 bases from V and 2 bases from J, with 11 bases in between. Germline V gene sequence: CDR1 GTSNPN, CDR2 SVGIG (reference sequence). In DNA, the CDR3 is TGTGCCTGCGAGTTCGGGGGCAATCAGCCCCAGCATTTT. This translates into CACEFGGNQPQHF.

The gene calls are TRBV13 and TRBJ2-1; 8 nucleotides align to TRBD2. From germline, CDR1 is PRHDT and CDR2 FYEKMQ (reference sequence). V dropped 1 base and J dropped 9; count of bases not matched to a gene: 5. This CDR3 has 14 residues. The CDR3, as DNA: TGTGCCAGCAGCTTAGCGGGGGGGCACCCTGAGCAGTTCTTC. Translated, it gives CASSLAGGHPEQFF.

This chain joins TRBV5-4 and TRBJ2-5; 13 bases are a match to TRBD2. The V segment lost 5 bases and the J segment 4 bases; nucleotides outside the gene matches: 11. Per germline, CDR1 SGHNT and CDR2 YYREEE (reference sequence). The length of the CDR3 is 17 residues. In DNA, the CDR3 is TGTGCCAGCAGTTCACTAGCGGGGGGGCCGTCGCGAGAGACCCAGTACTTC. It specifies CASSSLAGGPSRETQYF. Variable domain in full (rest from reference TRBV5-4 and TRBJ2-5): ETGVTQSPTHLIKTRGQQVTLRCSSQSGHNTVSWYQQALGQGPQFIFQYYREEENGRGNFPPRFSGLQFPNYSSELNVNALELDDSALYLCASSSLAGGPSRETQYFGPGTRLLVL.

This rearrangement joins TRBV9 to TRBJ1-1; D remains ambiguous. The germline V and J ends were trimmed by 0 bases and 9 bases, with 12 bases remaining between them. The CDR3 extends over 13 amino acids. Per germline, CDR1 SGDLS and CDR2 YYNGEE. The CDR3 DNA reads TGTGCCAGCAGCGTAGGCTTGACGGGTAAAGCTTTCTTT. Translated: CASSVGLTGKAFF.

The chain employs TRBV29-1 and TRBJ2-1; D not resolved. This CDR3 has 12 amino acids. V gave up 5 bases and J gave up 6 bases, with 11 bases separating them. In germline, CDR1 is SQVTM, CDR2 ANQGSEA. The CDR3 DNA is TGCAGCGTTCAGACTGCCTCCAATGAGCAGTTCTTC. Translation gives CSVQTASNEQFF.

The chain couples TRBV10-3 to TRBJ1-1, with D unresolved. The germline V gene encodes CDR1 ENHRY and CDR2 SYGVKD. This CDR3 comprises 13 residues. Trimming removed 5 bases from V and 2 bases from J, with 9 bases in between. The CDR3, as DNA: TGTGCCATCAGTTCCCTAACCAACACTGAAGCTTTCTTT. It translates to CAISSLTNTEAFF.

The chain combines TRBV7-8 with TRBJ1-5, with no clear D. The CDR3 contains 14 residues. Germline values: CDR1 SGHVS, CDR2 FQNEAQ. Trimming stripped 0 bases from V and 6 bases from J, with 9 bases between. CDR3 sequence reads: CASSLAELVQPQHF. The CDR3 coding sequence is TGTGCCAGCAGCTTAGCTGAGTTGGTTCAGCCCCAGCATTTT.

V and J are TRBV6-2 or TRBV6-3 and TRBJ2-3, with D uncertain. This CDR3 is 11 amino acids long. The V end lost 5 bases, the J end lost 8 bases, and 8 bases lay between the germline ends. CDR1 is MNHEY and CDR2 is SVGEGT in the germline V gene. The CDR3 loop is CASSGMATQYF. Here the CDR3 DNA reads TGTGCCAGCAGTGGTATGGCTACGCAGTATTTT.

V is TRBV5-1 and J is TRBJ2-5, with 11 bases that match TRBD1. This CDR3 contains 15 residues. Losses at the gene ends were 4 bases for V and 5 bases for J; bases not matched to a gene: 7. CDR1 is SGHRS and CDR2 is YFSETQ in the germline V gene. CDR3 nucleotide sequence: TGCGCCAGCAGCCAACCCGGGACAGGGGGGGAGACCCAGTACTTC. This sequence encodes CASSQPGTGGETQYF.

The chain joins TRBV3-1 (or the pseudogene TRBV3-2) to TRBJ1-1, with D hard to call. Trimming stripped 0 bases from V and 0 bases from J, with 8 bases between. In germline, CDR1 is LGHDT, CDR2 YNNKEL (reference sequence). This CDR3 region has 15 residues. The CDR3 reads CASSQDVAVNTEAFF. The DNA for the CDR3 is TGTGCCAGCAGCCAAGATGTGGCGGTGAACACTGAAGCTTTCTTT.

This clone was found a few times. The CDR3 region has the DNA TGTGCAAGTCGCTTCAGCGGGTACCAAGAGACCCAGTACTTC. This translates into CASRFSGYQETQYF. The rearrangement joins TRBV12-2 to TRBJ2-5; the D call of TRBD2 is as the table states it, not checked on the DNA. TRBV12-2 is a listed pseudogene. This CDR3 contains 14 residues.

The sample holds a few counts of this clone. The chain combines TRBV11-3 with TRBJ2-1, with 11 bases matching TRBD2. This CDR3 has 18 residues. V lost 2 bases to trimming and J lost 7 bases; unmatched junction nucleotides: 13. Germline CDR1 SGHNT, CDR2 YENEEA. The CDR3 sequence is CASSLIVWGTSGGNEQFF. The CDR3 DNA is TGTGCCAGCAGCTTAATCGTCTGGGGAACTAGCGGGGGTAATGAGCAGTTCTTC.

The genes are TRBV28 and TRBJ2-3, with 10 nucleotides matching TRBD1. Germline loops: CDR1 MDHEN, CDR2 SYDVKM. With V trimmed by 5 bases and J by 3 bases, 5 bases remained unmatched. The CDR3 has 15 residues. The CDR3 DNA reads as TGTGCCAGCAGTATACCGGGACAGGGGACAGATACGCAGTATTTT. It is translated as CASSIPGQGTDTQYF.

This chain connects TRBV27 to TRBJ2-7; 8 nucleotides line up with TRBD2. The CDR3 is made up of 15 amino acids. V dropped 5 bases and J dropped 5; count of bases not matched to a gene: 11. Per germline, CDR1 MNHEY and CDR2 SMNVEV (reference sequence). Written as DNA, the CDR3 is TGTGCCAGCAGTCCCGGACTAGCCCCACAAAACGAGCAGTACGTC. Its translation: CASSPGLAPQNEQYV.

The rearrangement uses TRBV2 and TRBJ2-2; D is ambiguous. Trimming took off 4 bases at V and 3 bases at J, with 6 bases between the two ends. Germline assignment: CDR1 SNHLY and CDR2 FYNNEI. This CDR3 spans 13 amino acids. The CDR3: CASSGRYTGELFF. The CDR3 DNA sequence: TGTGCCAGCAGTGGGCGGTACACCGGGGAGCTGTTTTTT.

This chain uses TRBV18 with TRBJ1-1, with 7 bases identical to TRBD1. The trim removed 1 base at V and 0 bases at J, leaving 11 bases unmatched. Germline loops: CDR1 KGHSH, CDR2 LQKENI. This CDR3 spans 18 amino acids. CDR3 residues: CASSPQYTGTAMNTEAFF. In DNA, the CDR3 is TGTGCCAGCTCACCACAGTACACCGGGACAGCGATGAACACTGAAGCTTTCTTT. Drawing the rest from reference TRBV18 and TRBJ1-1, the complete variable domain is NAGVMQNPRHLVRRRGQEARLRCSPMKGHSHVYWYRQLPEEGLKFMVYLQKENIIDESGMPKERFSAEFPKEGPSILRIQQVVRGDSAAYFCASSPQYTGTAMNTEAFFGQGTRLTVV.

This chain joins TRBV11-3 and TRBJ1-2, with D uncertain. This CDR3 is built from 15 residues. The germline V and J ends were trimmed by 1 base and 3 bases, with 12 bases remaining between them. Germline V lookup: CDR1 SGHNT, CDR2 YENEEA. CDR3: CASSLGAQEHYGYTF. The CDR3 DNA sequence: TGTGCCAGCAGCTTAGGGGCCCAGGAACACTATGGCTACACCTTC.

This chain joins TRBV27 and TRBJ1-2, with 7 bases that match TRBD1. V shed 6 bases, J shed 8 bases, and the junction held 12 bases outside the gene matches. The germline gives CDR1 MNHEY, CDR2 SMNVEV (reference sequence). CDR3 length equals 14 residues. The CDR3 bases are TGTGCCAGCAGGCGTACAGGGGCCCCCGGGGGCTACACCTTC. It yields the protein CASRRTGAPGGYTF.

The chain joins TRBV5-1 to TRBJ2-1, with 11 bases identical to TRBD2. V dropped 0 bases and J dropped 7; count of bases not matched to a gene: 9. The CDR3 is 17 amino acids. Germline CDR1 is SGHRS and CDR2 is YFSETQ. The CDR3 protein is CASSLAPTSGSGNEQFF. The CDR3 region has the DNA TGCGCCAGCAGCTTGGCCCCTACTAGCGGGAGTGGAAATGAGCAGTTCTTC.

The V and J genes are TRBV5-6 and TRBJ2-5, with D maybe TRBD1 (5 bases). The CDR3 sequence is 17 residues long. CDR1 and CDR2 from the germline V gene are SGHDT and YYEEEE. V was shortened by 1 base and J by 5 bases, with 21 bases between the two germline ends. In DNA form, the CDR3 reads TGTGCCAGCAGCTTGAGAATTGTGGGCAGGGATCGGGAGACCCAGTACTTC. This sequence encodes CASSLRIVGRDRETQYF.

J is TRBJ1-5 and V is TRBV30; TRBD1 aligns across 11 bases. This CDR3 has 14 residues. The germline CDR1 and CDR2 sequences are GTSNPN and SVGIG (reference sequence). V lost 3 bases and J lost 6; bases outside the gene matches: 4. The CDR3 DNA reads TGTGCCTGGAGAGGACAGGGGGCAAGTCAGCCCCAGCATTTT. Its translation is CAWRGQGASQPQHF.

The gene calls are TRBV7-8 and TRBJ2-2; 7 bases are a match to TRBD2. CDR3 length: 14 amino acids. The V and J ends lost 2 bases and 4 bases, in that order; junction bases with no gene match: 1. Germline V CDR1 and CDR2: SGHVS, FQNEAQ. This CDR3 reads CASSLRLATGELFF. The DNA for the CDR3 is TGTGCCAGCAGCTTAAGACTAGCCACCGGGGAGCTGTTTTTT. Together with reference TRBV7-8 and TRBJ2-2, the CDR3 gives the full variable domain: GAGVSQSPRYKVAKRGQDVALRCDPISGHVSLFWYQQALGQGPEFLTYFQNEAQLDKSGLPSDRFFAERPEGSVSTLKIQRTQQEDSAVYLCASSLRLATGELFFGEGSRLTVL.